These T cell receptor beta chains were read from a single sample in a study of blood T cell repertoires in COVID-19. Sequencing was performed with immunoSEQ multiplex PCR; in TCRdb, only in-frame clones are kept and a portion is missing. This table has around 130,000 clones, around 77% appearing once. The sample taken for sequencing was peripheral blood. These receptors were obtained from a human donor in a cohort sampled during active COVID-19. Both conserved end residues are part of each CDR3. The D gene is left open where the match is weak. For some rows the clone size is stated as once, few or many, or as a class when expanded; others skip it.

D gene	V gene	J gene	clone size	CDR3 DNA	CDR3 protein
.	TRBV12-3/TRBV12-4	TRBJ2-1	.	TGTGCCAGCAGTTCGGGACTGACTGGGCAGTTCTTC	CASSSGLTGQFF
TRBD1	TRBV11-2	TRBJ1-4	.	TGTGCCAGCAGCTTAGGGACAGGTTATAATGAAAAACTGTTTTTT	CASSLGTGYNEKLFF
TRBD2	TRBV7-9	TRBJ2-7	.	TGTGCCAGCAGCTTGGGACTAGCGGTCTCCTACGAGCAGTACTTC	CASSLGLAVSYEQYF
TRBD1	TRBV2	TRBJ2-7	once	TGTGCCAGCAGTGAATTGGAAGGGACAGGGGCCTACGAGCAGTACTTC	CASSELEGTGAYEQYF
TRBD1	TRBV5-1	TRBJ1-2	few	TGCGCCAGCAGCTCAGGACAGGGGCGACAGGGCTACACCTTC	CASSSGQGRQGYTF
TRBD1	TRBV19	TRBJ1-2	.	TGTGCCAGTAAAGCCTCCGGGACAGAAAGTTATGGCTACACCTTC	CASKASGTESYGYTF
TRBD1	TRBV25-1	TRBJ1-5	.	TGTGCCAGCAGCGAAACAGGGGGAAATCAGCCCCAGCATTTT	CASSETGGNQPQHF
TRBD1	TRBV4-1	TRBJ2-6	once	TGCGCCAGCAGAAGGGGGCTGGTCGATTCTGGGGCCAACGTCCTGACTTTC	CASRRGLVDSGANVLTF
TRBD2	TRBV28	TRBJ2-7	.	TGTGCCAGCAGTTTCGGCGGGAGGACCGACGAGCAGTACTTC	CASSFGGRTDEQYF
TRBD2	TRBV5-4	TRBJ2-1	.	TGTGCCAGCAGCTTTGCGGGAGGGCCTCGGAATGAGCAGTTCTTC	CASSFAGGPRNEQFF
TRBD2	TRBV11-2	TRBJ2-7	.	TGTGCCAGCAGCTTAGATTTACAGCGGGGGGTTGTCTACGAGCAGTACTTC	CASSLDLQRGVVYEQYF
TRBD2	TRBV4-1	TRBJ2-7	once	TGCGCCAGCAGCCAAGATAGCGGGAGGCGCGGGAACGAGCAGTACTTC	CASSQDSGRRGNEQYF
TRBD1	TRBV7-9	TRBJ2-5	once	TGTGCCAGCAGCTCGGTCCGGGACAGCCTTCAAGAGACCCAGTACTTC	CASSSVRDSLQETQYF
.	TRBV25-1	TRBJ2-7	.	TGTGCCAGCAGTGGGGCATCGAGCTCCTACGAGCAGTACTTC	CASSGASSSYEQYF
TRBD1	TRBV19	TRBJ1-1	.	TGTGCCAGTAGCAACTTCTCAGGGGGGGCTTTCTTT	CASSNFSGGAFF
.	TRBV2	TRBJ1-4	.	TGTGCCAGCAGTGAAGATTTGGGGGAGGACGAAAAACTGTTTTTT	CASSEDLGEDEKLFF
.	TRBV27	TRBJ1-5	.	TGTGCCAGCAGACAAAACACCAGGGGCGGTCAGCCCCAGCATTTT	CASRQNTRGGQPQHF
.	TRBV29-1	TRBJ1-6	.	TGCAGCGCCCGAGGAGGGGAGCGCTCCTATAATTCACCCCTCCACTTT	CSARGGERSYNSPLHF
.	TRBV6-5	TRBJ2-7	.	TGTGCCAGCTCCCAAGGGGGTAGCGAGCAGTACTTC	CASSQGGSEQYF
.	TRBV7-8	TRBJ2-6	.	TGTGCCAGCAGCTTAGCCAGGCTGATTACTGGGGCCAACGTCCTGACTTTC	CASSLARLITGANVLTF
.	TRBV2	TRBJ1-6	.	TGTGCCAGCAGTCTGGACTCAAAGAATTCACCCCTCCACTTT	CASSLDSKNSPLHF
.	TRBV29-1	TRBJ1-1	.	TGCAGCGTTGGTGAGGTGAACACTGAAGCTTTCTTT	CSVGEVNTEAFF
TRBD2	TRBV9	TRBJ2-1	.	TGTGCCAGCAGCCCCACCGGGACTAGCGCATACAATGAGCAGTTCTTC	CASSPTGTSAYNEQFF
.	TRBV14	TRBJ2-7	.	TGTGCCAGCAGCCAAGATTGGGCAGCCGAGCAGTACTTC	CASSQDWAAEQYF
TRBD1	TRBV6-1	TRBJ1-6	.	TGTGCCAGCAGTGATGACAGGGGTAATTCACCCCTCCACTTT	CASSDDRGNSPLHF
.	TRBV18	TRBJ1-5	.	TGTGCCAGCTCACCGATCTCGGGTCGGGACTCCACCCAGCCCCAGCATTTT	CASSPISGRDSTQPQHF
TRBD2	TRBV19	TRBJ2-5	once	TGTGCCAGTAGTCCCCTTCCAAAGTGGGGGGGAATCCAAGAGACCCAGTACTTC	CASSPLPKWGGIQETQYF
TRBD2	TRBV11-2	TRBJ2-1	once	TGTGCCAGCAGCTTAAGCGGGAACTCCTACAATGAGCAGTTCTTC	CASSLSGNSYNEQFF
.	TRBV6-6	TRBJ1-2	.	TGTGCCAGCAGTTACTCCCCGGACGCGGGGGGCTACACCTTC	CASSYSPDAGGYTF